The text below deals with one T cell receptor (beta chain). Its antigen is not yet known. No much larger clone is present one base from it, and per-base qualities are unavailable. The cohort was made up of approximately 670 healthy bone marrow donors. All cohort members were sampled while nominally healthy, although unrecorded immune exposures were likely present. The donor tested CMV seropositive and was one of the 289 seropositive cohort members. Each donor provided a peripheral blood sample, and peripheral blood mononuclear cells were used for TCR beta sequencing. Genomic DNA was extracted from the blood cell samples with the Qiagen DNeasy Blood Extraction Kit. Relative to germline, V is 4 bases shorter and J is 5 bases shorter, with 18 bases between their ends. Looking up the germline V gene yields CDR1 SGDLS and CDR2 YYNGEE. There are 15 amino acids in the CDR3, from cysteine to phenylalanine inclusive. The CDR3 DNA has 45 bases and is translated from base 1.

This entry comes from a study of cytomegalovirus exposure and HLA in healthy donors (dated by TCRdb to about 2017). Background on the whole study: In an earlier analysis of around 540 of the donors, less than 350 Gb of sequence data and some 100 million unique TCR beta sequences from about 179 million T cells were reported. To decide whether each TCR beta V gene segment behaved as functional or pseudogenic, an earlier analysis of some 580 of the donors relied on high-throughput TCR beta sequencing. HLA typing covered class I and class II loci at four-digit resolution. Alongside the repertoire data, information on donor age, sex, ethnicity and CMV serostatus was compiled. The study profiled the T cell repertoires of more than 500 subjects by immunosequencing and related them to cytomegalovirus serostatus. Across 398 genotyped donors of the cohort, an average of about 200,000 unique TCR beta nucleotide sequences per donor were sequenced, and approximately 17% of those sequences were non-productive. The aim of the study was to test whether cataloging public T cell receptors could identify signatures of past pathogen exposure. A later genetic analysis took genome-wide SNP genotypes for 398 of the 666 donors and used that subset as a discovery cohort. To predict cytomegalovirus infection status, the study brought together high-throughput TCR immunosequencing, statistical association of individual TCRs with disease status, and machine learning. The genetic ancestry cluster associated with self-reported Caucasian donors included about 84% of the 300 to 400 genotyped donors. To study patterns of TCR occurrence, a later analysis re-analyzed previously published TCR beta repertoires from 500 to 850 donors and added high-resolution HLA genotyping. The later analysis used no new phenotypic data to find candidate immune exposures, relying instead on TCR beta sequences and their occurrence across donors. Five DR-DQ haplotypes were treated as single units for association and clustering because of strong linkage in the cohort. Besides the first cohort of 550 to 750 subjects, a separate validation cohort made up of over 100 different subjects was used. Every repertoire in the discovery cohort had been generated on one and the same sequencing platform. The number of donors typed differed by locus, with about 629-640 for A, B, C, DRB1 and DQB1, 522 for DQA1, 600 to 610 for DPA1, and 450 to 480 for DPB1. Around 330 gigabases of sequencing data and 70 million to 95 million unique TCR sequences made up an early release that covered 500 to 650 HLA-typed donors.

Library generation was performed with the immunoSEQ multiplex PCR assay. For the multiplex PCR, a mixture combining 60 forward primers for TCR Vbeta segments and 13 reverse primers for TCR Jbeta segments was used. Amplification of the CDR3 region of rearranged TCR beta genes was performed with a multiplex PCR assay on genomic DNA. The Illumina HiSeq System was used to sequence the amplified TCR beta libraries as 87-base-pair reads. In the authors' own workflow: A later analysis tallied tens of millions of unique TCR beta chains across the 666 repertoires, and around 12 million of those chains were shared by two or more donors. Raw reads were error-corrected and collapsed into unique sequences with a nearest-neighbor algorithm that merged closely related sequences to remove PCR and sequencing errors. To assign V, D and J gene segments, CDR3 sequences were aligned to IMGT reference sequences. Each retained sequence needed at least a six-nucleotide match to both a V gene segment and a J gene segment. Rearrangements were classified as productive when the CDR3 lacked stop codons and remained in frame with V and J, and all other rearrangements were classified as non-productive. Following IMGT convention, CDR3 was defined as the stretch from the second conserved V-encoded cysteine to the conserved J-encoded phenylalanine. Sequences without an unambiguous match to a single V gene segment were excluded from the earlier analysis of 587 of the donors. An earlier analysis of 500 to 700 of the donors classified V segments as functional when productive rearrangements were above 56.7% and as segregating when the standard deviation between donors was above 5%. A statistical classification framework was built to diagnose cytomegalovirus status from the catalog of TCR beta chain sequences. In a later analysis, TCR nucleotide sequences were compared against IMGT/GENE-DB human TR gene sequences so that V and J genes could be assigned. The TCRdist pipeline was used in a later analysis to assign CDR3 sequences and most-parsimonious VDJ recombination scenarios. In a later analysis, each TCR beta chain was defined by its CDR3 amino acid sequence together with its V-gene family, and reads lacking a unique V-gene family were excluded. To address suspected cross-contamination and a sequencing artifact, a later analysis removed approximately 590 highly shared, low-generation-probability nucleotide sequences. In a later analysis, a clonal expansion index was calculated for each public chain from normalized within-repertoire ranks of inferred template counts. A later analysis computed generation probabilities with a VDJ recombination model fitted to out-of-frame rearrangements, and checked the results against IGoR. In a later analysis, TCR-TCR, TCR-HLA and TCR-CMV co-occurrence was scored with hypergeometric tests, and a repertoire-size bias correction was applied to TCR pairs. In a later analysis, false discovery rates were estimated by permuting HLA or CMV assignments 20 times. In a later analysis, co-occurring TCRs were grouped with DBSCAN, and TCRdist sequence similarity was added when clustering was performed within HLA-allele-positive subsets. Co-occurrence clustering excluded repertoires with fewer than 30,000 or more than 120,000 public chains, plus five with anomalous nucleotide sharing. The table was pulled from immuneACCESS by TCRdb, which kept in-frame rearrangements only. Such tables lose some clones; where checked, under half of the loss comes from unresolved V genes, and the rest has no known cause. For V, J and clone size, that table is used; D and trimming come from the DNA. In this sample the table shows around 70,000 clones, around four fifths of which occur a single time. The ten largest make up about 2.9% of the sample.

Results the study describes overall, beyond this receptor: A later genetic analysis reported fewer N-insertions in productive TCRs among donors in an Asian-associated ancestry cluster than the approximately 700-donor mean. Most TCR sequences were observed very rarely across donors, whereas some public TCRs were present in many individuals. The classifier was reported to diagnose cytomegalovirus status with high specificity and sensitivity in both the original cohort and the validation cohort. Correlated functional status among segregating V segments might be attributable to linkage disequilibrium, but an unknown experimental factor could not be ruled out. A group of highly shared sequence variants was considered likely to be a technical artifact of the sequencing pipeline. Because the 87-base-pair reads could not distinguish some IMGT-functional V segments, including TRBV6-2 and TRBV6-3, those segments were excluded. Presence/absence analyses assumed roughly uniform sequencing depth across donors, an assumption that may not hold. The study gave a list of 150 to 200 TCR beta chains associated with cytomegalovirus. CMV serostatus was the only immune exposure information available for the cohort. In this cohort, only TCR beta chains were sequenced, and detectable features were limited by the absence of alpha or paired-chain data. The authors suggested that the approach could potentially be generalized to other disease states and immunological phenotypes. Because HLA typing was unavailable for some donors at each locus, only the typed subset was used in association tests. A further reported finding was that TCR beta sequences accurately predicted the HLA-A and HLA-B alleles for most subjects in the first cohort. The earlier analysis of about 600 of the donors excluded roughly 16 rarely observed V segments, including chromosome 9 orphons, because counts were too low. According to a later analysis, parvovirus B19, influenza, CMV and Epstein-Barr virus appeared linked to several top co-occurrence clusters. A later genetic analysis associated a missense DCLRE1C variant with V-gene and J-gene trimming of TCR beta chains, and an independent cohort replicated the association. When HLA alleles, especially DR and DQ, strongly co-occurred, attributing TCR associations to individual alleles was difficult. A few of the identified cytomegalovirus-associated TCR beta chains were confirmed in vitro to be specific for cytomegalovirus antigens. In a later analysis, TCR association rates were found to vary across HLA loci, with the most associated TCRs seen for DRB1 alleles and the fewest for HLA-C alleles. According to a later analysis, most CMV-associated TCR beta chains appeared to be HLA-restricted, and the HLA associations seemed to be driven largely by CMV exposure. At a false discovery rate of 0.05, a later analysis linked under 20,000 TCR beta sequences to specific HLA alleles. Broadly in line with IMGT annotations, most TCR beta V segments showed up in productive rearrangements about 87% or about 30% of the time in an earlier analysis of roughly 590 of the donors. In a later analysis, HLA-associated TCR beta chains were found to be more clonally expanded and to have lower generation probabilities than equally common non-associated chains.

The source is a girl aged 10 to 17 in good health and CMV-seropositive. Material for sequencing was PBMCs. The receptor chain draws on TRBV9 and TRBJ2-5; the D gene is perhaps TRBD2, from 5 matching bases. The CDR3 here reads CASSPDRGPGETQYF. In nucleotides, the sequence is TGTGCCAGCAGCCCCGATCGTGGGCCGGGGGAGACCCAGTACTTC.